The 6 T cell receptor beta chains listed next were all sequenced from one sample in a study of T cell responses to AZD1222 COVID-19 vaccine. The protocol was immunoSEQ multiplex PCR, while the TCRdb copy is restricted to in-frame clones and leaves out a portion. The sample shows fewer than 150,000 clones, 70% to 90% of them seen only once. The sample was peripheral blood, taken 28 days after the second AZD1222 dose. These receptors originate from an adult who received the AZD1222 COVID-19 vaccine.

This clone occurred once. The V gene is TRBV7-2, the J gene TRBJ2-2; 7 nucleotides agree with TRBD1. Germline CDR1 SGHTA, CDR2 FQGNSA. The length of the CDR3 is 16 residues. Trimming cost V 5 bases and J 5 bases; bases outside gene matches: 11. The CDR3 coding sequence is TGTGCCAGCAGCCTCCAATCCGGGACAGCTACCGGGGAGCTGTTTTTT. It is translated as CASSLQSGTATGELFF.

This clone was recorded once. This rearrangement joins TRBV9 to TRBJ2-7, with 12 bases that match TRBD2. This CDR3 has 18 amino acids. Germline V gene data show CDR1 as SGDLS and CDR2 as YYNGEE. J was trimmed by 0 bases and V by 0 bases; bases with no gene match: 7. The CDR3 nucleotides are TGTGCCAGCAGCGTAGCTCGACTAGCGGGGGAACTCTCCTACGAGCAGTACTTC. Protein: CASSVARLAGELSYEQYF.

The chain uses TRBV2 and TRBJ1-5; the D gene is possibly TRBD1 (5 bases). The CDR3 spans 14 residues. Trimming took off 4 bases at V and 1 base at J, with 8 bases between the two ends. The germline V gene encodes CDR1 SNHLY and CDR2 FYNNEI. CDR3 sequence: CASSGGRSNQPQHF. The DNA for the CDR3 is TGTGCCAGCAGTGGGGGACGGAGCAATCAGCCCCAGCATTTT. The full variable domain, with the rest looked up from reference TRBV2 and TRBJ1-5, is EPEVTQTPSHQVTQMGQEVILRCVPISNHLYFYWYRQILGQKVEFLVSFYNNEISEKSEIFDDQFSVERPDGSNFTLKIRSTKLEDSAMYFCASSGGRSNQPQHFGDGTRLSIL.

The table lists this clone with a count of one. In nucleotides, the CDR3 is TGTGCCAGCAGCATTGGGGGGTTTAGGAGTAGCAATCAGCCCCAGCATTTT. Translating gives CASSIGGFRSSNQPQHF. V gene TRBV21-1 combines with J gene TRBJ1-5. TRBV21-1 is a known pseudogene. The CDR3 extends over 17 amino acids.

The chain carries TRBV5-6 and TRBJ2-1; a weak D match, TRBD2 (5 bases). The V gene lost 5 bases and the J gene lost 9 bases, with 15 bases spanning the gap. The CDR3 has 13 amino acids. Germline V CDR1 and CDR2: SGHDT, YYEEEE. The CDR3 DNA follows: TGTGCCAGCAGAAGAGGACTCCCGGGTGAGCAGTTCTTC. Its translation: CASRRGLPGEQFF.

The rearrangement uses TRBV2 and TRBJ2-3, with a tentative D call TRBD2 (6 bases). CDR1 SNHLY and CDR2 FYNNEI come from the germline V gene. This CDR3 spans 13 amino acids. V lost 3 bases, J lost 5 bases, and 9 bases lay in between. The DNA for the CDR3 is TGTGCCAGCAGTGATGGAGGGGAAGATACGCAGTATTTT. Amino acids: CASSDGGEDTQYF.